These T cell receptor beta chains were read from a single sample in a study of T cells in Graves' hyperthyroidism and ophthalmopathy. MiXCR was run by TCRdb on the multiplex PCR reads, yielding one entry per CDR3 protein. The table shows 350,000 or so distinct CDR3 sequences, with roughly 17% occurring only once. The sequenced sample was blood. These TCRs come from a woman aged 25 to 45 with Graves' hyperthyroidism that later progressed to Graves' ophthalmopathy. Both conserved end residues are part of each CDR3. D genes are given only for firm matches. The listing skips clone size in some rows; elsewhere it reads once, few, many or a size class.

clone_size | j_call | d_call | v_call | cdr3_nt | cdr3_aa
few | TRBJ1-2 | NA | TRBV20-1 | TGCAGTGCCGTCCCGGGGATGAGGGGCTACACCTTC | CSAVPGMRGYTF
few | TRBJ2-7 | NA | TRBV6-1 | TGTGCCAGCAGCGGACAGACTAGCTCCTACGAGCAGTACTTC | CASSGQTSSYEQYF
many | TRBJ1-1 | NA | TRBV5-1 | TGCGCCAGCAGCTTGGTTCCCGGGTTATTGAACACTGAAGCTTTCTTT | CASSLVPGLLNTEAFF
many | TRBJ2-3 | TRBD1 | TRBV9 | TGTGCCAGCAGCATCGACAGGGGGTACACAGATACGCAGTATTTT | CASSIDRGYTDTQYF
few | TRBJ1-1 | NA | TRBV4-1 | TGCGCCAGCAGCCAAGGAGGGGGGGCTCGGACTGAAGCTTTCTTT | CASSQGGGARTEAFF
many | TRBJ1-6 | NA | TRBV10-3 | TGTGCCATCAGTGAGTCGGGAACGACCAATTCACCCCTCCACTTT | CAISESGTTNSPLHF
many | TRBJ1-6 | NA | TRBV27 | TGTGCCAGCAGCCTGAGGGGTACAGCCTGGGATTCACCCCTCCACTTT | CASSLRGTAWDSPLHF
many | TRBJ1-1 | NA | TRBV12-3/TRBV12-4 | TGTGCCAGCAGCGTCTCCTTGGGGGTGGGGGGGCGCGGCACTGAAGCTTTCTTT | CASSVSLGVGGRGTEAFF
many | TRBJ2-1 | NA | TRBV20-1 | TGCAGTGCTAGAGATGTTAGGTCCTACAATGAGCAGTTCTTC | CSARDVRSYNEQFF
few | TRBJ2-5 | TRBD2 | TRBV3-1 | TGTGCCAGCAGATACGGACTAGCGGGCTATCAAGAGACCCAGTACTTC | CASRYGLAGYQETQYF
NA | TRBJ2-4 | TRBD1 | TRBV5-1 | TGCGCCAGCAGCCATAAAGTGGGACAGGGAGGATCGGCGGCCAAAAACATTCAGTACTTC | CASSHKVGQGGSAAKNIQYF
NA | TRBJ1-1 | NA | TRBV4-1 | TGCGCCAGCAGCCAAGATAACAGGGTAGGAAACACTGAAGCTTTCTTT | CASSQDNRVGNTEAFF
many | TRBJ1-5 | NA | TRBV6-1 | TGTGCCAGCAGTGAGAGGGCGGGTCCAGGGCCCCAGCATTTT | CASSERAGPGPQHF
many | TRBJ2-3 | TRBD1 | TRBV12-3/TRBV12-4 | TGTGCCAGCAAACCGGGACAGGGCGTCCAAGATACGCAGTATTTT | CASKPGQGVQDTQYF
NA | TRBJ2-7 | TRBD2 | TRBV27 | TGTGCCAGCAGTGCTACCCACGGACTAGCGGGAGGGGGCGAGCAGTACTTC | CASSATHGLAGGGEQYF
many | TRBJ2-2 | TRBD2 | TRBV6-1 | TGTGCCAGCACCTATACTAGCGGGAGTAACACCGGGGAGCTGTTTTTT | CASTYTSGSNTGELFF
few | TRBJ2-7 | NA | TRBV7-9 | TGTGCCAGCAGCTTAGAATCAGGTGACGAGCAGTACTTC | CASSLESGDEQYF
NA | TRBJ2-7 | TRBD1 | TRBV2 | TGTGCCAGCAGTGGTCTCCCCCCGGGACAGGGAGGCTACGAGCAGTACTTC | CASSGLPPGQGGYEQYF
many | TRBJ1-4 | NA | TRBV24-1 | TGTGCCACCAGTGATTTGCATCGGGAACTGGGTGAAAAACTGTTTTTT | CATSDLHRELGEKLFF
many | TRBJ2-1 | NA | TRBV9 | TGTGCCAGCAGCGTAGATCCAGGGCAAAACAATGAGCAGTTCTTC | CASSVDPGQNNEQFF
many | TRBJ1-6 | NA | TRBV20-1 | TGCAGTGCTCAGGTGGGACCGCCGGATAATTCACCCCTCCACTTT | CSAQVGPPDNSPLHF
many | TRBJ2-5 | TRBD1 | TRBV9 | TGTGCCAGCAGCGCCGGGACAGGGACAGAGACCCAGTACTTC | CASSAGTGTETQYF
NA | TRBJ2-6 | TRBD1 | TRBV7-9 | TGTGCCAGCAGCTTAGATCGTCGGTTTAGGGGGCGGCGTGGGGCCAACGTCCTGACTTTC | CASSLDRRFRGRRGANVLTF